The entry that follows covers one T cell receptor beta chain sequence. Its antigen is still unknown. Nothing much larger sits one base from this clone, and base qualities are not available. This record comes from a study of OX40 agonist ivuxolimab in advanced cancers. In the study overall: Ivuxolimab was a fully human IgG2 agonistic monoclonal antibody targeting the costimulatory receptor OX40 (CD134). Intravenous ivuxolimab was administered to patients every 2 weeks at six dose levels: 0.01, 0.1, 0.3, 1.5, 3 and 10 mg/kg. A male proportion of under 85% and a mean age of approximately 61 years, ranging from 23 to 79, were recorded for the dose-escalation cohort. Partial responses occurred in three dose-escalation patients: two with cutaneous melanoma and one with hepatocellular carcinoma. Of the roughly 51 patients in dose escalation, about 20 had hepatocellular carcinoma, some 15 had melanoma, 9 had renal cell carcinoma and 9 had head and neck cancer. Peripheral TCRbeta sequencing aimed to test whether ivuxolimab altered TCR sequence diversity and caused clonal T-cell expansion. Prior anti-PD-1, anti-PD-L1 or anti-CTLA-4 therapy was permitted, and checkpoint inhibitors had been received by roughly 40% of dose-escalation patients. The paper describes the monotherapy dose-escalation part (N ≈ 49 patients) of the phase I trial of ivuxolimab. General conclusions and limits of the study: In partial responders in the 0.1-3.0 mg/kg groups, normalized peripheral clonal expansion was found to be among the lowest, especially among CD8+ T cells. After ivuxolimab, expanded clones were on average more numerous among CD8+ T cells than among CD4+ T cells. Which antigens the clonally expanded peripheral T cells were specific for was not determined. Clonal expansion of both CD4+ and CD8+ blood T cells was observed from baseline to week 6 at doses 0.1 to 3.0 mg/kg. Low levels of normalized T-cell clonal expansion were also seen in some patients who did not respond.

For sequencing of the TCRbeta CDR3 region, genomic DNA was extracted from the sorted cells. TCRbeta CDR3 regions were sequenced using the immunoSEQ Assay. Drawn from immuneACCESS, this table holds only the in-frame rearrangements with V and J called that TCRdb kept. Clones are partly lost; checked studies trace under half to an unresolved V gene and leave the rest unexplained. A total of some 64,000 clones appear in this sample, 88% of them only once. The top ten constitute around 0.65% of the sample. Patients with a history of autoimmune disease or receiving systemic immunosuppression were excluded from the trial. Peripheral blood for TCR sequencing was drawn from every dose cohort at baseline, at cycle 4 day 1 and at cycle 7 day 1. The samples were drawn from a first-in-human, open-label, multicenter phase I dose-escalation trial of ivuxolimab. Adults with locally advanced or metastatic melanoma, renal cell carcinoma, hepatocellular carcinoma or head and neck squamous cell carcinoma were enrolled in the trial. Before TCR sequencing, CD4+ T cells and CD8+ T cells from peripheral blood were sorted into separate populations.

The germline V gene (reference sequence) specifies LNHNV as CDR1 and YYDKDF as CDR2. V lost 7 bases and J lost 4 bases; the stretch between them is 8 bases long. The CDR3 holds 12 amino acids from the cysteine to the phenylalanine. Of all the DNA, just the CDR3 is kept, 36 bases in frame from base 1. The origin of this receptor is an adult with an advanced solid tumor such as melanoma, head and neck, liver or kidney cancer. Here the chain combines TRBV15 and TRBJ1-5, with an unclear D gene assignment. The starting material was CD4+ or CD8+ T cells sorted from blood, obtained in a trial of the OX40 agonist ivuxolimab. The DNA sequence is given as TGTGCCACCAATCTGCCGAATCAGCCCCAGCATTTT. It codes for CATNLPNQPQHF.